This TCR beta chain was profiled in a study of control samples from healthy donors and cancer patients. Some clones are missing from TCRdb's copy, which holds only in-frame ones; the method was immunoSEQ multiplex PCR. The profile covers tens of thousands of clones, with about 92% appearing a single time and roughly 1.4% taken by the ten largest. The CDR3 spans 13 residues. In germline, CDR1 is LGHNT, CDR2 FRNRAP. Trimming took off 3 bases at V and 1 base at J, with 6 bases between the two ends. The chain uses TRBV12-5 and TRBJ1-1; no definite D call. The receptor was derived from a middle-aged man with colorectal cancer. The sample taken for sequencing was PBMCs. The CDR3 sequence: CASGLTENTEAFF. The CDR3 DNA follows: TGTGCTAGTGGTTTAACCGAGAACACTGAAGCTTTCTTT.